The table lists the clone carrying this T cell receptor beta chain with a few counts. What it binds is not known. Each CDR3 protein gets one entry after TCRdb re-called the reads with MiXCR. Counted here are roughly 340,000 distinct CDR3 sequences, roughly 28% occurring once; the ten biggest clones make up approximately 20%. These data are taken from a study of T cell repertoires in cytomegalovirus infection. V lost 0 bases and J 2 bases, leaving 7 bases between the germline ends. The CDR3 loop spans 15 amino acids. Germline CDR1 reads SGHVS; CDR2 reads FNYEAQ. Whole-study findings and limits: The response measured ex vivo was dominated by TCR beta clonotypes (HLA-C-restricted and CMV-specific).

The chain couples TRBV7-6 to TRBJ1-4; no clear D. The source of this sequence is a human donor in good health (CMV status not recorded). Some clones in this sample may be carry-over from other donors' samples. Sequencing was performed on cultured PBMCs, taken from culture after CMV antigen stimulation. CDR3 loop: CASSLARATNEKLFF. For the CDR3, the DNA is TGTGCCAGCAGCTTAGCGCGGGCGACTAATGAAAAACTGTTTTTT.